This T cell receptor (beta chain) was found in a study of blood T cell repertoires in COVID-19. Seattle patients were enrolled while actively infected and followed longitudinally. Clones were read by immunoSEQ multiplex PCR, and TCRdb kept only the in-frame ones, dropping some. This table has about 140,000 clones, less than 90% appearing once. The CDR3 runs 18 residues. This receptor was obtained from a human donor with COVID-19, enrolled during active disease. The donor label of this sample is uncertain. This chain uses TRBV21-1 with TRBJ1-4; the table assigns TRBD1, which was not confirmed against the DNA. TRBV21-1 is noted as a pseudogene. The sample comprised peripheral blood. CDR3 nucleotide sequence: TGTGCCAGCAGCATCGGGACAGGGGCCCCATCTACTAATGAAAAACTGTTTTTT. It codes for CASSIGTGAPSTNEKLFF.